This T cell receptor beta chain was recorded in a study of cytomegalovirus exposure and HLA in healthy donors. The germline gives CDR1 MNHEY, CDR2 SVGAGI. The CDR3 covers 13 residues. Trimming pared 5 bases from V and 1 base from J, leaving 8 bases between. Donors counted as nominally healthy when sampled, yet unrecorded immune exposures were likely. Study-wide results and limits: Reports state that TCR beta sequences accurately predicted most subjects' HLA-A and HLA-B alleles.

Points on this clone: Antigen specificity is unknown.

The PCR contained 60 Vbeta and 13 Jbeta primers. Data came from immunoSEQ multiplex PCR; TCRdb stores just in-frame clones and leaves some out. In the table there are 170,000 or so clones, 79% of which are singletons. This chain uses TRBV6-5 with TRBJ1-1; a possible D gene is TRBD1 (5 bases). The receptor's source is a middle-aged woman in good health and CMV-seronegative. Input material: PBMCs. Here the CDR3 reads CASSIQANTEAFF. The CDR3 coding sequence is TGTGCCAGCAGTATACAGGCGAACACTGAAGCTTTCTTT.